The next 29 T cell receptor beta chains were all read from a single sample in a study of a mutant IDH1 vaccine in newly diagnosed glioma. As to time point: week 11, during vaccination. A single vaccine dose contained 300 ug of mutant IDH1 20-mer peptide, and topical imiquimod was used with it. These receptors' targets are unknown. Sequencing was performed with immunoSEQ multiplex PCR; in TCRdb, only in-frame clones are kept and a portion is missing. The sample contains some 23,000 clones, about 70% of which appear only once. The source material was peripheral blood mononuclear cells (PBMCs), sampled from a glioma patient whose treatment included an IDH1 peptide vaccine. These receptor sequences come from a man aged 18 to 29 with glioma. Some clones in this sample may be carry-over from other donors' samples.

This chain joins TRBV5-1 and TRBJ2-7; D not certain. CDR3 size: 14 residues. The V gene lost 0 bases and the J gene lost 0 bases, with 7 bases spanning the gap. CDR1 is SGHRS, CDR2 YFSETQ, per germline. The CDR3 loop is CASSLAPPSYEQYF. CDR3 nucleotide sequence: TGCGCCAGCAGCTTGGCGCCACCCTCCTACGAGCAGTACTTC.

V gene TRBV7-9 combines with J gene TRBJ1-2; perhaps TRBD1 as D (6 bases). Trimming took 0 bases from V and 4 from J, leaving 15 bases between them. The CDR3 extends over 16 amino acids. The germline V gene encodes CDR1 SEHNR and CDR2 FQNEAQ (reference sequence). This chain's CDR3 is CASSLASGGASYGYTF. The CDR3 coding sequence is TGTGCCAGCAGCTTAGCGTCGGGGGGGGCCAGCTATGGCTACACCTTC.

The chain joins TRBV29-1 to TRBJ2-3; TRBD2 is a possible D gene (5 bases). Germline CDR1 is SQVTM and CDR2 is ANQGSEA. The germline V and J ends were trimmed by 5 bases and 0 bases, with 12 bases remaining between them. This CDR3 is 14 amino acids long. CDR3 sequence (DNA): TGCAGCGTTAACGGGGATACTAGCACAGATACGCAGTATTTT. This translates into CSVNGDTSTDTQYF.

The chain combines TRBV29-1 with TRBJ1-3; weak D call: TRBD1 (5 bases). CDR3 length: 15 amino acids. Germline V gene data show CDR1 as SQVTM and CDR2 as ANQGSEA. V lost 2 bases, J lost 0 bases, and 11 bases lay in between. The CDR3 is CSVEKGEYSGNTIYF. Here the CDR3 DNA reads TGCAGCGTTGAAAAAGGGGAATACTCTGGAAACACCATATATTTT.

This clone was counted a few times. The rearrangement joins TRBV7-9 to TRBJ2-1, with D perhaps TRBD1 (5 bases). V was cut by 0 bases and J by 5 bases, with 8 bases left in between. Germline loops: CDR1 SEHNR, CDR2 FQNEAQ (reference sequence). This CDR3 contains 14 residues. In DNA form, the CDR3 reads TGTGCCAGCAGCTTAGCGGGGCGTCACAATGAGCAGTTCTTC. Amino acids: CASSLAGRHNEQFF.

CDR3 residues: CASSLRAGTGPYSNQPQHF. The DNA of the CDR3 is TGTGCCAGCAGTTTAAGGGCCGGGACAGGCCCTTATAGCAATCAGCCCCAGCATTTT. The rearrangement uses TRBV28 and TRBJ1-5; 8 nucleotides line up with TRBD1. Germline lookup yields CDR1 MDHEN and CDR2 SYDVKM. Germline trimming cut 2 bases from V and 0 bases from J; bases unmatched to any gene: 12. There are 19 residues in the CDR3.

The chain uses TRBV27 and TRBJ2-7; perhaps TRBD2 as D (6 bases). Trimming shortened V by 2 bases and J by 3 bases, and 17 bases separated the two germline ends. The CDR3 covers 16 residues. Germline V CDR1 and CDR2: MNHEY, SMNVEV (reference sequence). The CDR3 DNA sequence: TGTGCCAGCAGTTTAGCAGGACTACCTAAGGGCTACGAGCAGTACTTC. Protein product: CASSLAGLPKGYEQYF.

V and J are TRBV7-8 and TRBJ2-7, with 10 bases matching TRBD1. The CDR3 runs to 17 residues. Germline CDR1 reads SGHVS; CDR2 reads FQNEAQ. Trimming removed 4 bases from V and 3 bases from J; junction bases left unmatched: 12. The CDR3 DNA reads TGTGCCAGCAGCTCCGGGACAGGGGTCCCTTTTTTCTACGAGCAGTACTTC. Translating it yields CASSSGTGVPFFYEQYF.

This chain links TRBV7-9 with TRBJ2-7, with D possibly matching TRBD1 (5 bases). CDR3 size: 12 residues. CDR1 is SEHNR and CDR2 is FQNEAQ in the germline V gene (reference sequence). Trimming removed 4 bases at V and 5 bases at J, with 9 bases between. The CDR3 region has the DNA TGTGCCAGCAGCTCTCAGGGAAACGAGCAGTACTTC. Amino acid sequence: CASSSQGNEQYF.

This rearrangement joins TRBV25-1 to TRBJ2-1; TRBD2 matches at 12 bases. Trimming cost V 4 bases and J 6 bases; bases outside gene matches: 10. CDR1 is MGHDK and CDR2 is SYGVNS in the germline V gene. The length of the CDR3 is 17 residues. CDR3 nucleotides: TGTGCCAGCAGTGGACAATGGACTAGCGGGAAACTCAATGAGCAGTTCTTC. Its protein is CASSGQWTSGKLNEQFF.

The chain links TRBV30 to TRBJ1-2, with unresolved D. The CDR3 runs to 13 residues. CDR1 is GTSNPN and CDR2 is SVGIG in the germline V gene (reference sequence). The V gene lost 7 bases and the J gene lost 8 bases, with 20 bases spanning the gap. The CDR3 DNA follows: TGTGCCTTCGGAAAAGAAATCTTGGGGGGCTACACCTTC. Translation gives CAFGKEILGGYTF.

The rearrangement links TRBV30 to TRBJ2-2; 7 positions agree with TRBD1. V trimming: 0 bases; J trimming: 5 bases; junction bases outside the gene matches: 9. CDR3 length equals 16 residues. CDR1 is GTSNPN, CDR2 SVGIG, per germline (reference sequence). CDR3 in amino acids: CAWSVEWDRSTGELFF. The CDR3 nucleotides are TGTGCCTGGAGTGTTGAATGGGACAGATCTACCGGGGAGCTGTTTTTT.

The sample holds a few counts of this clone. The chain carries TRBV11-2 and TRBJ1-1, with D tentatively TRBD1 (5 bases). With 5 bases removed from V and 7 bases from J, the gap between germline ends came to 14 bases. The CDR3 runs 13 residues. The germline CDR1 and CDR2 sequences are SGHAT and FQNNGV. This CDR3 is CASSPRQKFEAFF. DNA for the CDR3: TGTGCCAGCAGCCCAAGACAGAAGTTTGAAGCTTTCTTT.

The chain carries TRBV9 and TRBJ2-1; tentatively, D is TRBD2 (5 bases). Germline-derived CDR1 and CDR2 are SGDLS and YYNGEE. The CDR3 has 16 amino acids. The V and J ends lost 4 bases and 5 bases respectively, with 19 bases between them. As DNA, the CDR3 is TGTGCCAGCAGCCCATTAGGACTCCACCACGACAATGAGCAGTTCTTC. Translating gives CASSPLGLHHDNEQFF.

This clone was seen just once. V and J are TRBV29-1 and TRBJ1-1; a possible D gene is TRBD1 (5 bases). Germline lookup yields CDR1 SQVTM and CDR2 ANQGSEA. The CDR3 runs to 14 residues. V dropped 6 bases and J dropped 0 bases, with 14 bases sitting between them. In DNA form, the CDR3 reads TGCAGCGTAGGACACCGAGGCATGAACACTGAAGCTTTCTTT. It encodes CSVGHRGMNTEAFF.

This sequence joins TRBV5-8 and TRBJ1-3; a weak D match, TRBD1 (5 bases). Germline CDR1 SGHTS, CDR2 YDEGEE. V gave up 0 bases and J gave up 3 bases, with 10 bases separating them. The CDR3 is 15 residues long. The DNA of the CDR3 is TGTGCCAGCAGCTTGGTGCGGGGGATTGGAAACACCATATATTTT. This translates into CASSLVRGIGNTIYF.

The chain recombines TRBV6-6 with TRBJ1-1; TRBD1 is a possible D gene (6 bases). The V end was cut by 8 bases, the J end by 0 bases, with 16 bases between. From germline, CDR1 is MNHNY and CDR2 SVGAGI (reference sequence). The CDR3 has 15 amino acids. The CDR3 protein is CASGRGWGMNTEAFF. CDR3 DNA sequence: TGTGCCAGCGGGAGGGGGTGGGGGATGAACACTGAAGCTTTCTTT.

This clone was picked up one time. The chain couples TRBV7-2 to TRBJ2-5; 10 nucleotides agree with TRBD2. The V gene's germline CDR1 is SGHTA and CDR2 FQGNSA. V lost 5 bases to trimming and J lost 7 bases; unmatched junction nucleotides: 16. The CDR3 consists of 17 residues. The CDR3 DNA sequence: TGTGCCAGCAGCCCACGGGAAGATAGCGGGAGGCGCGCGACCCAGTACTTC. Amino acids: CASSPREDSGRRATQYF.

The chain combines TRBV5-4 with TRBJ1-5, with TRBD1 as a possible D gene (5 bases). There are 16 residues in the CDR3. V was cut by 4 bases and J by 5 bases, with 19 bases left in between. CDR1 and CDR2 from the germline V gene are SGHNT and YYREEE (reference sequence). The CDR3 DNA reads TGTGCCAGCAGCCTGGGACCGGGGACGGACGATCAGCCCCAGCATTTT. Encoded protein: CASSLGPGTDDQPQHF.

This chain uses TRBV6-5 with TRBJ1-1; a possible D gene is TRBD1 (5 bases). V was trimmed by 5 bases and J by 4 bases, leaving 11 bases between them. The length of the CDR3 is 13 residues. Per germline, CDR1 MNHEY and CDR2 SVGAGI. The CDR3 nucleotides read TGTGCCAGCAGTCCTAGTGGGGCCACTGAAGCTTTCTTT. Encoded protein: CASSPSGATEAFF.

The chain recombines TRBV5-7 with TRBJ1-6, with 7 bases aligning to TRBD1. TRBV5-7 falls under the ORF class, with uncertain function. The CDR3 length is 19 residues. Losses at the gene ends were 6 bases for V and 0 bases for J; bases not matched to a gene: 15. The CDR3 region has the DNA TGTGCCAGCACCACATCCCCGGGACAGCCTAACTCCTATAATTCACCCCTCCACTTT. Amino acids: CASTTSPGQPNSYNSPLHF.

The CDR3 DNA reads TGTGCCATCAGTGAGCCGAGGGACAGCCAAGAGACCCAGTACTTC. Translation gives CAISEPRDSQETQYF. V and J are TRBV10-3 and TRBJ2-5; 7 bases agree with TRBD1. CDR3 length equals 15 residues. CDR1 ENHRY and CDR2 SYGVKD come from the germline V gene. Trimming took 2 bases from V and 1 from J; bases not matched to a gene: 4.

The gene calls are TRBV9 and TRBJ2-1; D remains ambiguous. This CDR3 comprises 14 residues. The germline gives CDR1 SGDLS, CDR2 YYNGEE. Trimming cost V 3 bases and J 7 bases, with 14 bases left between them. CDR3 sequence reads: CASSAQLGLNEQFF. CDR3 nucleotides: TGTGCCAGCAGCGCTCAACTGGGGTTGAATGAGCAGTTCTTC.

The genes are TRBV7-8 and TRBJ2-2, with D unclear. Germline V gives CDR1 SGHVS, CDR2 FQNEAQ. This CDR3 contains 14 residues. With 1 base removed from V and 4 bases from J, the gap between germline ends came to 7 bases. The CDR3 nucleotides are TGTGCCAGCAGCTTAGTAGGTCCCACCGGGGAGCTGTTTTTT. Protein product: CASSLVGPTGELFF.

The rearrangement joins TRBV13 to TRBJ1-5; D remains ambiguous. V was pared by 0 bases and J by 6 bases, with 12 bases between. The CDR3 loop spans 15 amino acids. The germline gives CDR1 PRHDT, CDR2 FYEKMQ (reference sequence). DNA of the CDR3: TGTGCCAGCAGCTTAGGGGCAAACCACGGTCAGCCCCAGCATTTT. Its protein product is CASSLGANHGQPQHF.

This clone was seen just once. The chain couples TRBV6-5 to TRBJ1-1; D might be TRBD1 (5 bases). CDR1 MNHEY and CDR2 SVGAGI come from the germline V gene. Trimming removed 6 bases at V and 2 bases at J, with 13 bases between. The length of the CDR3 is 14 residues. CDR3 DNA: TGTGCCAGCAGGGAGGGACGGGCTAACACTGAAGCTTTCTTT. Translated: CASREGRANTEAFF.

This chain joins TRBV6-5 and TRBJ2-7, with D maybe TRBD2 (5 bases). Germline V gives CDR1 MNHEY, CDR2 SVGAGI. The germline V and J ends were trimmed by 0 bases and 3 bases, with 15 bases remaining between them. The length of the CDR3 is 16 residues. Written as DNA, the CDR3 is TGTGCCAGCAGTTACTCGACGTGGACTCAATACTACGAGCAGTACTTC. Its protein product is CASSYSTWTQYYEQYF.

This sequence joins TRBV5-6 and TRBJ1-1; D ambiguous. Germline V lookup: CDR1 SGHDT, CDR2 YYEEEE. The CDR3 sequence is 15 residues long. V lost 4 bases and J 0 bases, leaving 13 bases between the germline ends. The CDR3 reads CASSPTTGLNTEAFF. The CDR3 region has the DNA TGTGCCAGCAGCCCGACCACCGGGCTGAACACTGAAGCTTTCTTT.

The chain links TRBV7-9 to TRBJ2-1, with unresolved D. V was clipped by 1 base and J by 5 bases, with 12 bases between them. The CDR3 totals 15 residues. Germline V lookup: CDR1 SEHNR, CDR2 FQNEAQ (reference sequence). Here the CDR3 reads CASSLDLTWDNEQFF. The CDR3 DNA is TGTGCCAGCAGCTTAGACCTTACATGGGACAATGAGCAGTTCTTC.